This T cell receptor (beta chain) was identified during a study of neoadjuvant anti-PD-1 for oral cavity cancer. Profiling relied on immunoSEQ multiplex PCR, and the TCRdb table lists in-frame clones only, not all of them. The sample records about 15,000 clones, 40% being singletons. By sample fraction, this clone is medium-sized. Trimming removed 6 bases from V and 9 bases from J, with 11 bases in between. Per the germline V gene, CDR1 is SGHTA and CDR2 is FQGNSA. The CDR3 has 12 amino acids. Regarding time point: after neoadjuvant nivolumab, at surgical resection. The material sequenced was tumor tissue, taken after nivolumab (anti-PD-1) treatment. This TCR derives from a person aged 35 to 85 with oral cavity squamous cell carcinoma. The rearrangement uses TRBV7-2 and TRBJ2-2; D may be TRBD2 (5 bases). CDR3 in amino acids: CASSSGLRELFF. In nucleotides, the CDR3 is TGTGCCAGCAGTTCCGGACTCAGGGAGCTGTTTTTT.